These 18 T cell receptor beta chains were sequenced from one sample in a study of blood T cell repertoires in COVID-19. Sequencing used immunoSEQ multiplex PCR; TCRdb keeps in-frame clones, though not all of them. Among some 18,000 clones listed, 88% were seen once. Sequencing was done on a sample of PBMCs or T cells enriched from blood (not recorded which). These receptors were collected from a woman between 25 and 40 years old who had recovered from COVID-19.

The chain uses TRBV7-2 and TRBJ2-1, with TRBD2 matching over 12 bases. Germline values: CDR1 SGHTA, CDR2 FQGNSA. The CDR3 covers 14 residues. Unmatched junction bases numbered 5, after V lost 5 bases and J lost 9 bases. The CDR3 spells CASSEGLAGTEQFF. The CDR3, as DNA: TGTGCCAGCAGCGAAGGACTAGCGGGGACTGAGCAGTTCTTC. Combining the CDR3 with reference TRBV7-2 and TRBJ2-1 gives the whole variable domain GAGVSQSPSNKVTEKGKDVELRCDPISGHTALYWYRQSLGQGLEFLIYFQGNSAPDKSGLPSDRFSAERTGGSVSTLTIQRTQQEDSAVYLCASSEGLAGTEQFFGPGTRLTVL.

V and J are TRBV25-1 and TRBJ2-2; tentative D call: TRBD2 (5 bases). V lost 3 bases and J lost 6, with 8 bases in between. The length of the CDR3 is 13 residues. Germline V gene data show CDR1 as MGHDK and CDR2 as SYGVNS. CDR3 nucleotides: TGTGCCAGCAGTGACCTTAGCGCCGGGGAGCTGTTTTTT. Its translation: CASSDLSAGELFF. Combining the CDR3 with reference TRBV25-1 and TRBJ2-2 gives the whole variable domain EADIYQTPRYLVIGTGKKITLECSQTMGHDKMYWYQQDPGMELHLIHYSYGVNSTEKGDLSSESTVSRIRTEHFPLTLESARPSHTSQYLCASSDLSAGELFFGEGSRLTVL.

The chain employs TRBV4-1 and TRBJ1-5; 9 bases line up with TRBD1. Germline loops: CDR1 MGHRA, CDR2 YSYEKL. The V and J ends lost 0 bases and 7 bases, in that order; junction bases with no gene match: 4. This CDR3 has 15 residues. In nucleotides, the CDR3 is TGCGCCAGCAGCCAAGATCGGGGACAGGGACAGCCCCAGCATTTT. Translated: CASSQDRGQGQPQHF.

CDR3 bases: TGTGCCAGCAGCGCTCCGGGAGGGGGGACAGTCATGAACACTGAAGCTTTCTTT. Its translation: CASSAPGGGTVMNTEAFF. The gene calls are TRBV9 and TRBJ1-1; 7 nucleotides align to TRBD1. This CDR3 region has 18 residues. Unmatched junction bases numbered 14, after V lost 3 bases and J lost 0 bases. CDR1 SGDLS and CDR2 YYNGEE come from the germline V gene.

The chain joins TRBV3-1 (or the pseudogene TRBV3-2) to TRBJ2-1, with D perhaps matching TRBD1 (5 bases). This CDR3 is 13 amino acids long. CDR1 is LGHDT and CDR2 is YNNKEL in the germline V gene (reference sequence). V dropped 3 bases and J dropped 7 bases, with 10 bases sitting between them. As DNA, the CDR3 is TGTGCCAGCAGCCATCGACAGAGTAATGAGCAGTTCTTC. This translates into CASSHRQSNEQFF.

This clone occurred a few times. J is TRBJ2-7 and V is TRBV18, with D maybe TRBD2 (7 bases). V lost 2 bases and J lost 5, with 16 bases in between. The CDR3 consists of 15 residues. Germline-derived CDR1 and CDR2 are KGHSH and LQKENI. This CDR3 is CASSPRGGGNHEQYF. Here the CDR3 DNA reads TGTGCCAGCTCACCAAGAGGGGGGGGGAACCACGAGCAGTACTTC.

The table lists this clone with a count of one. This chain joins TRBV2 and TRBJ1-3, with 8 bases that match TRBD1. Germline CDR1 SNHLY, CDR2 FYNNEI. This CDR3 is built from 16 residues. Trimming at V came to 4 bases and at J to 0 bases, leaving 5 bases not matched to a gene. The CDR3 nucleotides are TGTGCCAGCAGTGCGGACAGGGCATTCTCTGGAAACACCATATATTTT. It encodes CASSADRAFSGNTIYF.

The J gene is TRBJ1-1, the V gene TRBV13; TRBD1 matches at 7 bases. Trimming cost V 5 bases and J 6 bases; bases outside gene matches: 12. The length of the CDR3 is 15 residues. Germline V lookup: CDR1 PRHDT, CDR2 FYEKMQ (reference sequence). CDR3 sequence reads: CASSRGGRGRSEAFF. DNA of the CDR3: TGTGCCAGCAGCAGAGGAGGCAGGGGGAGGTCTGAAGCTTTCTTT.

The table lists this clone with a count of one. CDR3 residues: CASTFSGGKGGYTF. Written as DNA, the CDR3 is TGTGCCAGCACGTTTAGCGGGGGTAAGGGTGGCTACACCTTC. The V call is TRBV6-5, the J call TRBJ1-2; TRBD1 is a possible D gene (5 bases). This CDR3 comprises 14 residues. V lost 7 bases to trimming and J lost 7 bases, with 19 bases between them. Germline loops: CDR1 MNHEY, CDR2 SVGAGI.

This chain uses TRBV2 with TRBJ2-6; tentatively, D is TRBD2 (6 bases). This CDR3 contains 16 residues. Germline-derived CDR1 and CDR2 are SNHLY and FYNNEI. The V end lost 8 bases, the J end lost 4 bases, and 18 bases lay between the germline ends. The CDR3 DNA is TGTGCCAGCGCGGGACGGGGGATCGCGGGGGCCAACGTCCTGACTTTC. It translates to CASAGRGIAGANVLTF.

The rearrangement links TRBV5-1 to TRBJ1-1; a possible D gene is TRBD1 (5 bases). Trimming shortened V by 0 bases and J by 1 base, and 7 bases separated the two germline ends. CDR1 and CDR2 from the germline V gene are SGHRS and YFSETQ. This CDR3 region has 14 residues. The CDR3 DNA reads TGCGCCAGCAGCTTGGGACAGCCGAACACTGAAGCTTTCTTT. This gives the protein CASSLGQPNTEAFF.

The V gene is TRBV7-9, the J gene TRBJ2-1, with unresolved D. This CDR3 is 11 amino acids long. Germline V gene lookup returns CDR1 SEHNR and CDR2 FQNEAQ (reference sequence). V lost 2 bases and J 9 bases, leaving 5 bases between the germline ends. The CDR3 here is CASSLPSEQFF. The CDR3 bases are TGTGCCAGCAGCTTACCCAGTGAGCAGTTCTTC. Looking up the rest from reference TRBV7-9 and TRBJ2-1 gives the full variable domain: DTGVSQNPRHKITKRGQNVTFRCDPISEHNRLYWYRQTLGQGPEFLTYFQNEAQLEKSRLLSDRFSAERPKGSFSTLEIQRTEQGDSAMYLCASSLPSEQFFGPGTRLTVL.

The chain employs TRBV2 and TRBJ2-5, with D unclear. V lost 5 bases, J lost 3 bases, and 4 bases lay in between. The CDR3 extends over 11 amino acids. The germline V gene encodes CDR1 SNHLY and CDR2 FYNNEI. This chain's CDR3 is CASSLKETQYF. Written as DNA, the CDR3 is TGTGCCAGCAGTTTAAAAGAGACCCAGTACTTC.

This sequence joins TRBV28 and TRBJ2-7; 10 bases align to TRBD1. Germline V gives CDR1 MDHEN, CDR2 SYDVKM. V was clipped by 7 bases and J by 0 bases; unmatched bases: 6. CDR3 length: 15 residues. The CDR3 bases are TGTGCCAGCACCCGGGACAGGGGAATCTCCTACGAGCAGTACTTC. Translated, it gives CASTRDRGISYEQYF.

This chain connects TRBV13 to TRBJ2-5; 12 bases match TRBD2. The CDR3 sequence is 15 residues long. V gave up 5 bases and J gave up 7 bases; unmatched junction bases: 8. CDR1 is PRHDT, CDR2 FYEKMQ, per germline (reference sequence). The CDR3: CASSPRTSGEGTQYF. The CDR3 DNA sequence: TGTGCCAGCAGCCCAAGGACTAGCGGGGAGGGGACCCAGTACTTC. Supplemented by reference TRBV13 and TRBJ2-5, the full variable domain reads AAGVIQSPRHLIKEKRETATLKCYPIPRHDTVYWYQQGPGQDPQFLISFYEKMQSDKGSIPDRFSAQQFSDYHSELNMSSLELGDSALYFCASSPRTSGEGTQYFGPGTRLLVL.

The rearrangement uses TRBV27 and TRBJ1-5; weak D call: TRBD1 (5 bases). Germline V gene data show CDR1 as MNHEY and CDR2 as SMNVEV (reference sequence). The V end was cut by 6 bases, the J end by 5 bases, with 20 bases between. CDR3 size: 16 residues. This chain's CDR3 is CASSTSAWGGYQPQHF. The DNA for the CDR3 is TGTGCCAGCAGCACCTCCGCTTGGGGGGGATATCAGCCCCAGCATTTT.

Comments on this clone: At one end the junction does not follow the germline gene, possibly because of a read error. The rearrangement uses TRBV28 and TRBJ1-2, with 8 bases aligning to TRBD1. The CDR3 contains 13 residues. Looked up from germline, CDR1 is MDHEN and CDR2 is SYDVKM. The CDR3 here is CASSLKVTGGLAF. The CDR3 region has the DNA TGTGCCAGCAGTTTAAAAGTTACAGGGGGTTTAGCCTTC.

The CDR3 coding sequence is TGTGCCAGCAGAGTGGGCGGGTCGGCCACAGATACGCAGTATTTT. Its protein is CASRVGGSATDTQYF. The rearrangement links TRBV7-2 to TRBJ2-3; maybe TRBD2 (5 bases). The CDR3 has 15 amino acids. Germline V lookup: CDR1 SGHTA, CDR2 FQGNSA. Trimming took 6 bases from V and 2 from J, leaving 15 bases between them.